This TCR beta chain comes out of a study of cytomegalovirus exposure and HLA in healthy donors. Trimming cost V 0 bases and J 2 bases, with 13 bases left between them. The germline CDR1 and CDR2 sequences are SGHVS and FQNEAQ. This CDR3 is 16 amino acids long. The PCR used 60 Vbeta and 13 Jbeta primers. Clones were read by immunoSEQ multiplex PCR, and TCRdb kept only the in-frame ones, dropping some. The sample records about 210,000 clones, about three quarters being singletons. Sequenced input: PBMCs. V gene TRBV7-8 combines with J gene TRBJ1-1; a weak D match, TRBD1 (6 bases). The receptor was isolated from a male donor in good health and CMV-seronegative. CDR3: CASSLASRGPNTEAFF. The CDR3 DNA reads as TGTGCCAGCAGCTTAGCGTCCAGGGGACCCAACACTGAAGCTTTCTTT.